Following are 18 T cell receptor beta chains from one sample sequenced in a study of shared clonotypes between healthy human individuals. Cells designated naive CD8 were CD45RO-negative and were positively selected for CCR7, with terminally differentiated effector memory CD45RA+ cells excluded. Produced via immunoSEQ multiplex PCR; TCRdb's table is partial and in-frame only. The profile shows roughly 2,000,000 clones, roughly 94% of them singletons. Sequenced sample: naive CD8+ T cells sorted from blood. The receptors were sampled from a man between 18 and 35 years old in good health.

The chain couples TRBV13 to TRBJ1-2, with D uncertain. The CDR3 length is 12 residues. CDR1 and CDR2 (germline): PRHDT, FYEKMQ (reference sequence). The germline V and J ends were trimmed by 1 base and 7 bases, with 7 bases remaining between them. The CDR3 is CASSLELGGYTF. The CDR3 bases are TGTGCCAGCAGCTTAGAACTGGGTGGCTACACCTTC. Complete variable domain (other parts from reference TRBV13 and TRBJ1-2): AAGVIQSPRHLIKEKRETATLKCYPIPRHDTVYWYQQGPGQDPQFLISFYEKMQSDKGSIPDRFSAQQFSDYHSELNMSSLELGDSALYFCASSLELGGYTFGSGTRLTVV.

Notes on this clone: Additional DNA sequences in this sample encode the identical CDR3. J is TRBJ2-7 and V is TRBV5-6; D unclear. The length of the CDR3 is 13 residues. V was cut by 0 bases and J by 1 base, with 5 bases left in between. Germline V gene sequence: CDR1 SGHDT, CDR2 YYEEEE. As DNA, the CDR3 is TGTGCCAGCAGCTTGGGGCAGTCCTACGAGCAGTACTTC. It codes for CASSLGQSYEQYF.

This chain joins TRBV4-3 and TRBJ2-2; D ambiguous. Germline values: CDR1 LGHNA, CDR2 YSLEER. V was trimmed by 0 bases and J by 0 bases, leaving 11 bases between them. This CDR3 contains 17 residues. The chain's CDR3 is CASSQDLGFANTGELFF. The CDR3 DNA follows: TGCGCCAGCAGCCAAGATCTCGGGTTCGCGAACACCGGGGAGCTGTTTTTT.

The chain recombines TRBV6-5 with TRBJ1-4; D is unclear. The CDR3 contains 13 residues. Trimming removed 2 bases from V and 5 bases from J, with 6 bases in between. Per the germline V gene, CDR1 is MNHEY and CDR2 is SVGAGI. The CDR3, as DNA: TGTGCCAGCAGTTACATCCGGAATGAAAAACTGTTTTTT. This encodes CASSYIRNEKLFF.

V is TRBV6-1 and J is TRBJ2-7, with TRBD2 as a possible D gene (6 bases). The CDR3 loop spans 15 amino acids. Trimming took 6 bases from V and 3 from J, leaving 18 bases between them. Germline CDR1 MNHNS, CDR2 SASEGT. CDR3 in amino acids: CASSDFGGQIYEQYF. CDR3 nucleotide sequence: TGTGCCAGCAGCGATTTCGGAGGGCAGATCTACGAGCAGTACTTC.

Remarks on this clone: In the same sample, other DNA sequences code for this CDR3. The V call is TRBV29-1, the J call TRBJ1-2; D might be TRBD1 (5 bases). The V gene lost 0 bases and the J gene lost 7 bases, with 9 bases spanning the gap. In germline, CDR1 is SQVTM, CDR2 ANQGSEA. The CDR3 has 12 residues. The CDR3 sequence is CSVEDQGLGYTF. The DNA of the CDR3 is TGCAGCGTTGAAGATCAGGGTCTTGGCTACACCTTC.

V usage is TRBV28 and J usage is TRBJ1-5; TRBD1 might be the D (5 bases). Germline values: CDR1 MDHEN, CDR2 SYDVKM. With 5 bases removed from V and 2 bases from J, the gap between germline ends came to 10 bases. This CDR3 has 14 residues. CDR3 protein: CASSNQGGNQPQHF. CDR3 nucleotide sequence: TGTGCCAGCAGTAACCAGGGCGGCAATCAGCCCCAGCATTTT.

This chain uses TRBV1 with TRBJ2-4; the table's D gene call, TRBD2, was not cross checked with the DNA. TRBV1 is labeled a pseudogene. This CDR3 is built from 20 residues. The DNA of the CDR3 is TGCACCAGCAGCCAAGATCGGGCTAGCGGGGGCCCCTTGGGCAAAAACATTCAGTACTTC. The encoded protein is CTSSQDRASGGPLGKNIQYF.

The chain employs TRBV13 and TRBJ1-2; no clear D gene. This CDR3 is 14 amino acids long. CDR1 and CDR2 (germline): PRHDT, FYEKMQ (reference sequence). The ends were cut back, 5 bases at V and 0 bases at J, with 10 bases in the middle. The CDR3 region has the DNA TGTGCCAGCAGCCCCGCGAGCTCTAACTATGGCTACACCTTC. Amino acids: CASSPASSNYGYTF.

The chain is built from TRBV4-1 and TRBJ2-7; D is unresolved. Germline V CDR1 and CDR2: MGHRA, YSYEKL. The CDR3 contains 14 residues. Between the trimmed V and J ends, which lost 0 bases and 5 bases, there was a span of 11 bases. For the CDR3, the DNA is TGCGCCAGCAGCCAAGAATGGCAGGAAAACGAGCAGTACTTC. It codes for CASSQEWQENEQYF.

Concerning this clone: Other DNA sequences in this specimen translate into the identical CDR3. This chain connects TRBV5-6 to TRBJ1-6; D is possibly TRBD1 (5 bases). V lost 0 bases and J 8 bases, leaving 12 bases between the germline ends. There are 15 residues in the CDR3. Germline CDR1 reads SGHDT; CDR2 reads YYEEEE. DNA of the CDR3: TGTGCCAGCAGCTTGGAGGGGTTCCTGGATTCACCCCTCCACTTT. Protein sequence: CASSLEGFLDSPLHF. Full variable domain (remainder filled in from reference TRBV5-6 and TRBJ1-6): DAGVTQSPTHLIKTRGQQVTLRCSPKSGHDTVSWYQQALGQGPQFIFQYYEEEERQRGNFPDRFSGHQFPNYSSELNVNALLLGDSALYLCASSLEGFLDSPLHFGNGTRLTVT.

This chain links TRBV4-1 with TRBJ2-1, with 8 nucleotides matching TRBD2. Germline loops: CDR1 MGHRA, CDR2 YSYEKL. The CDR3 totals 15 residues. With V trimmed by 2 bases and J by 2 bases, 2 bases remained unmatched. The CDR3 DNA sequence: TGCGCCAGCAGCCAAATAGCGGGGACCTACAATGAGCAGTTCTTC. Its translation: CASSQIAGTYNEQFF.

The chain recombines TRBV30 with TRBJ1-5; D remains unclear. CDR3 length equals 13 residues. The germline V gene has CDR1 GTSNPN and CDR2 SVGIG (reference sequence). Trimming left V 0 bases short and J 4 bases short, with 7 bases between. This CDR3 reads CAWSVVGNQPQHF. The CDR3 nucleotides are TGTGCCTGGAGTGTAGTGGGGAATCAGCCCCAGCATTTT.

Turning to this clone: This may arise from a read error, as a much more abundant clone is one base away. Other DNA sequences within the sample encode an identical CDR3. The chain joins TRBV6-5 to TRBJ1-1; D possibly corresponds to TRBD1 (5 bases). The V and J ends lost 6 bases and 1 base respectively, with 9 bases between them. This CDR3 spans 13 amino acids. The germline V gene has CDR1 MNHEY and CDR2 SVGAGI. Here the CDR3 reads CASSVGQNTEAFF. CDR3 in DNA: TGTGCCAGCAGCGTCGGACAGAACACTGAAGCTTTCTTT.

The V and J genes are TRBV6-1 and TRBJ2-5, with D possibly being TRBD2 (5 bases). V was cut by 1 base and J by 1 base, with 7 bases left in between. The CDR3 sequence is 14 residues long. Germline V gene sequence: CDR1 MNHNS, CDR2 SASEGT. CDR3 in DNA: TGTGCCAGCAGTGAAGTCGCGGGCCAAGAGACCCAGTACTTC. Protein: CASSEVAGQETQYF.

The genes are TRBV9 and TRBJ2-3; a possible D gene is TRBD2 (6 bases). Germline V CDR1 and CDR2: SGDLS, YYNGEE. The CDR3 runs 12 residues. V lost 5 bases and J 6 bases, leaving 10 bases between the germline ends. This CDR3 is CASSFGGDTQYF. As DNA, the CDR3 is TGTGCCAGCAGTTTCGGAGGGGATACGCAGTATTTT. Drawing the rest from reference TRBV9 and TRBJ2-3, the complete variable domain is DSGVTQTPKHLITATGQRVTLRCSPRSGDLSVYWYQQSLDQGLQFLIQYYNGEERAKGNILERFSAQQFPDLHSELNLSSLELGDSALYFCASSFGGDTQYFGPGTRLTVL.

This chain connects TRBV10-3 to TRBJ2-1; D unresolved. CDR3 length: 13 amino acids. Germline values: CDR1 ENHRY, CDR2 SYGVKD. The V gene lost 3 bases and the J gene lost 8 bases, with 11 bases spanning the gap. CDR3 in amino acids: CAISDPETDEQFF. CDR3 DNA sequence: TGTGCCATCAGTGATCCGGAGACGGATGAGCAGTTCTTC.

V gene TRBV30 combines with J gene TRBJ1-1; TRBD1 matches 7 bases. Losses at the gene ends were 5 bases for V and 3 bases for J; bases not matched to a gene: 9. CDR1 GTSNPN and CDR2 SVGIG come from the germline V gene (reference sequence). This CDR3 is built from 14 residues. CDR3 sequence: CAWVTRGGYTEAFF. CDR3 nucleotides: TGTGCCTGGGTAACCAGGGGGGGCTACACTGAAGCTTTCTTT.